This entry is about one T cell receptor beta chain. V gave up 3 bases and J gave up 7 bases; unmatched junction bases: 3. Germline lookup yields CDR1 SEHNR and CDR2 FQNEAQ (reference sequence). This CDR3 is built from 13 residues. The data were taken from a study of control samples from healthy donors and cancer patients. Assay: immunoSEQ multiplex PCR; the TCRdb copy retains only in-frame clones and omits some. The table records about 140,000 clones, roughly nine tenths of them present only once. This TCR derives from a man between 18 and 29 years old in good health. The material sequenced was blood. The V and J genes are TRBV7-9 and TRBJ2-1, with 7 bases matching TRBD2. CDR3 region: CASSLGGWNEQFF. DNA for the CDR3: TGTGCCAGCAGCTTGGGGGGGTGGAATGAGCAGTTCTTC.